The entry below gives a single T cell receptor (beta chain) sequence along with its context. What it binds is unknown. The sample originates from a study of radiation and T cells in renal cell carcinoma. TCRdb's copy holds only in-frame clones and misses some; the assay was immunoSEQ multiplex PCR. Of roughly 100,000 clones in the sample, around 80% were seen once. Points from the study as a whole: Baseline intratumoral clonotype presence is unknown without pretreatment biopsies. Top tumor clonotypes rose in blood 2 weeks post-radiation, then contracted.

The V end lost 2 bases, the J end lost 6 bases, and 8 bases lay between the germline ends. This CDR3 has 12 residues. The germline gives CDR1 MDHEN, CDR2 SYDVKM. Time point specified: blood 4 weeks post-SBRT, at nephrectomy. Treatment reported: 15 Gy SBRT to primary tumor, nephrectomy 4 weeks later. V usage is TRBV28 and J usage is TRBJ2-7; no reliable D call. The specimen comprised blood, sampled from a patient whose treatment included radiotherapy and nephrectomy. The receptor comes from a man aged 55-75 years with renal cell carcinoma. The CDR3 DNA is TGTGCCAGCAGTTTAGGGGTGTCCGAGCAGTACTTC. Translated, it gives CASSLGVSEQYF.